This passage covers 14 T cell receptor beta chains from one sample sequenced in a study of T cell responses to AZD1222 COVID-19 vaccine. Generated by immunoSEQ multiplex PCR, the TCRdb table keeps only in-frame clones and is missing some. The sample records about 81,000 clones, approximately 90% being singletons. The sample in question was peripheral blood, obtained 28 days after the second AZD1222 dose. The origin of the receptors is an adult who received the AZD1222 COVID-19 vaccine.

The rearrangement joins TRBV11-2 to TRBJ1-3; 7 bases agree with TRBD1. Germline V CDR1 and CDR2: SGHAT, FQNNGV. The V and J ends lost 5 bases and 3 bases, in that order; junction bases with no gene match: 7. This CDR3 spans 15 amino acids. This CDR3 reads CASSPSNRGGNTIYF. Written as DNA, the CDR3 is TGTGCCAGCAGCCCAAGTAACAGGGGTGGAAACACCATATATTTT.

In this sample, this clone turned up a few times. This CDR3 is CASSQEMSLHGYTF. The CDR3 DNA follows: TGTGCCAGCAGCCAAGAAATGAGTTTGCATGGCTACACCTTC. The chain uses TRBV4-2 and TRBJ1-2; D uncertain. The CDR3 runs to 14 residues. V was trimmed by 0 bases and J by 6 bases, leaving 11 bases between them. Germline V CDR1 and CDR2: LGHNA, YNFKEQ.

This clone has only one observation. This chain uses TRBV7-2 with TRBJ2-1, with a tentative D call TRBD2 (6 bases). Trimming removed 3 bases from V and 3 bases from J, with 12 bases in between. Germline CDR1 and CDR2: SGHTA and FQGNSA. CDR3 length: 15 residues. As DNA, the CDR3 is TGTGCCAGCAGCTTCCAGGAGGGCTACTACAATGAGCAGTTCTTC. This sequence encodes CASSFQEGYYNEQFF.

V gene TRBV2 combines with J gene TRBJ2-4; TRBD2 aligns across 11 bases. This CDR3 has 16 residues. Germline V gene sequence: CDR1 SNHLY, CDR2 FYNNEI. V shed 3 bases, J shed 8 bases, and the junction held 9 bases outside the gene matches. In nucleotides, the CDR3 is TGTGCCAGCAGTGACTTACTAGCGGGAGTAGAGTACATTCAGTACTTC. Translating it yields CASSDLLAGVEYIQYF.

The gene calls are TRBV10-1 and TRBJ1-2; 11 bases are shared with TRBD1. CDR1 is WNHNN, CDR2 SYGVQD, per germline (reference sequence). CDR3 size: 16 residues. J was trimmed by 3 bases and V by 3 bases; bases with no gene match: 6. Here the CDR3 DNA reads TGCGCCAGCAGTGAATTGAGGACAGGGGGCTACTATGGCTACACCTTC. Protein: CASSELRTGGYYGYTF.

This sequence joins TRBV28 and TRBJ2-7, with D possibly matching TRBD1 (8 bases). The CDR3 sequence is 18 residues long. Trimming shortened V by 7 bases and J by 0 bases, and 25 bases separated the two germline ends. Germline CDR1 MDHEN, CDR2 SYDVKM. The DNA for the CDR3 is TGTGCCAGCACCCGGGGGAGGGCAGGGGGCAGTAACTCCTACGAGCAGTACTTC. It codes for CASTRGRAGGSNSYEQYF. The variable domain in full, completed from reference TRBV28 and TRBJ2-7, reads DVKVTQSSRYLVKRTGEKVFLECVQDMDHENMFWYRQDPGLGLRLIYFSYDVKMKEKGDIPEGYSVSREKKERFSLILESASTNQTSMYLCASTRGRAGGSNSYEQYFGPGTRLTVT.

The V and J genes are TRBV19 and TRBJ2-1; D is possibly TRBD1 (5 bases). Trimming took 6 bases from V and 8 from J, leaving 23 bases between them. The length of the CDR3 is 16 residues. Germline-derived CDR1 and CDR2 are LNHDA and SQIVND (reference sequence). CDR3 region: CASSGKTAGLGDEQFF. CDR3 nucleotide sequence: TGTGCCAGTAGCGGAAAGACTGCAGGCCTAGGGGATGAGCAGTTCTTC.

The rearrangement uses TRBV19 and TRBJ2-7; 8 bases agree with TRBD1. This CDR3 is built from 15 residues. V lost 2 bases, J lost 7 bases, and 10 bases stayed unmatched. Germline lookup yields CDR1 LNHDA and CDR2 SQIVND (reference sequence). CDR3 loop: CASSISGRRGREQYF. The CDR3 nucleotides read TGTGCCAGTAGTATATCGGGCCGCAGGGGGCGAGAGCAGTACTTC.

The chain links TRBV19 to TRBJ2-5; 14 nucleotides align to TRBD2. With 4 bases clipped from V and 2 bases from J, the junction kept 9 bases outside the gene matches. The CDR3 has 18 residues. Germline V CDR1 and CDR2: LNHDA, SQIVND (reference sequence). CDR3 sequence reads: CASSSLGLAGVEQETQYF. Written as DNA, the CDR3 is TGTGCCAGTAGTAGTCTGGGACTAGCGGGAGTAGAGCAAGAGACCCAGTACTTC.

This clone has only one observation. The CDR3 bases are TGTGCCAGCAGTGTGGGACTAGAATTTAACGATGAGCAGTTCTTC. This encodes CASSVGLEFNDEQFF. V is TRBV2 and J is TRBJ2-1; 8 bases line up with TRBD2. J gave up 8 bases and V 4 bases, and 10 bases lay outside the gene matches. This CDR3 contains 15 residues. Germline V gene lookup returns CDR1 SNHLY and CDR2 FYNNEI.

CDR3 sequence (DNA): TGTGCCAGCTCACCACCGTTTGGGGGGGGAGAGCAGTACTTC. It encodes CASSPPFGGGEQYF. The chain joins TRBV18 to TRBJ2-7; 7 bases match TRBD2. The CDR3 covers 14 residues. The junction had 6 bases not matched to a gene; V was cut back by 0 bases and J by 7 bases. Germline V gene lookup returns CDR1 KGHSH and CDR2 LQKENI.

The rearrangement links TRBV7-2 to TRBJ2-1, with 11 bases fitting TRBD2. Trimming cost V 5 bases and J 3 bases; bases outside gene matches: 3. The germline V gene has CDR1 SGHTA and CDR2 FQGNSA. The CDR3 spans 15 residues. This CDR3 reads CASSATSGSYNEQFF. Written as DNA, the CDR3 is TGTGCCAGCAGCGCCACTAGCGGGAGCTACAATGAGCAGTTCTTC.

V usage is TRBV27 and J usage is TRBJ1-5; D unclear. With 5 bases removed from V and 5 bases from J, the gap between germline ends came to 16 bases. The CDR3 has 15 residues. Germline V lookup: CDR1 MNHEY, CDR2 SMNVEV (reference sequence). The CDR3, as DNA: TGTGCCAGCAGTCCTAACACGGGGAGCGATCAGCCCCAGCATTTT. This codes for CASSPNTGSDQPQHF.

This chain uses TRBV29-1 with TRBJ1-1; no firm D call. V lost 6 bases, J lost 8 bases, and 13 bases lay in between. The CDR3 covers 11 residues. Germline CDR1 reads SQVTM; CDR2 reads ANQGSEA. In DNA, the CDR3 is TGCAGCGTCTTCAAGAAGGCGGAAGCTTTCTTT. It is translated as CSVFKKAEAFF.